Following are 28 T cell receptor beta chains from one sample sequenced in a study of blood T cell repertoires in COVID-19. The method was immunoSEQ multiplex PCR; TCRdb's version includes in-frame clones alone and lacks a portion of them. The top ten hold more than 4.5% of the sample, which has 290,000 or so clones, 70% to 90% seen once. Sequenced material: peripheral blood. The receptor source for this set is a man in his forties or fifties with active or convalescent COVID-19.

This chain uses TRBV7-9 with TRBJ2-1; the D gene is possibly TRBD1 (7 bases). CDR3 length equals 17 residues. CDR1 is SEHNR and CDR2 is FQNEAQ in the germline V gene (reference sequence). With 5 bases removed from V and 0 bases from J, the gap between germline ends came to 17 bases. The CDR3 DNA follows: TGTGCCAGCAGCCGACGCCGCGGGGACAGCTCCTACAATGAGCAGTTCTTC. Its translation is CASSRRRGDSSYNEQFF.

This clone was counted between two and nine times. V gene TRBV15 combines with J gene TRBJ2-2; TRBD2 matches at 9 bases. CDR3 length: 16 residues. Germline-derived CDR1 and CDR2 are LNHNV and YYDKDF (reference sequence). The V segment lost 3 bases and the J segment 4 bases; nucleotides outside the gene matches: 6. The CDR3 loop is CATSRARLAVTGELFF. Here the CDR3 DNA reads TGTGCCACCAGCAGGGCGAGACTAGCGGTCACCGGGGAGCTGTTTTTT.

The chain joins TRBV2 to TRBJ2-7, with 9 nucleotides matching TRBD2. Germline CDR1 and CDR2: SNHLY and FYNNEI. Losses at the gene ends were 7 bases for V and 6 bases for J; bases not matched to a gene: 10. The CDR3 runs to 14 residues. CDR3 nucleotide sequence: TGTGCCAGCACTGAGGCTAGCGGGATTGCCGAGCAGTACTTC. Translated: CASTEASGIAEQYF.

The rearrangement joins TRBV29-1 to TRBJ2-1; D gene ambiguous. V lost 1 base and J 0 bases, leaving 13 bases between the germline ends. This CDR3 has 16 amino acids. Germline CDR1 SQVTM, CDR2 ANQGSEA. The CDR3 DNA sequence: TGCAGCGTTGAAGGGAGTTTACTTAGCTCCTACAATGAGCAGTTCTTC. Protein product: CSVEGSLLSSYNEQFF.

This clone was counted a single time. This rearrangement joins TRBV28 to TRBJ1-2; 8 bases fit TRBD1. Germline loops: CDR1 MDHEN, CDR2 SYDVKM. This CDR3 region has 15 residues. Trimming cost V 5 bases and J 3 bases; bases outside gene matches: 8. The CDR3 region is CASSTGQGAYYGYTF. The CDR3 DNA is TGTGCCAGCAGTACCGGGCAGGGGGCCTACTATGGCTACACCTTC.

This clone is a singleton in its sample. The V call is TRBV19, the J call TRBJ2-7; the D gene is possibly TRBD2 (6 bases). The germline V and J ends were trimmed by 2 bases and 5 bases, with 13 bases remaining between them. The V gene's germline CDR1 is LNHDA and CDR2 SQIVND (reference sequence). The CDR3 sequence is 14 residues long. CDR3 loop: CASSIRSGLHEQYF. Here the CDR3 DNA reads TGTGCCAGTAGTATACGTTCGGGACTCCACGAGCAGTACTTC.

This chain links TRBV5-1 with TRBJ2-3, with D maybe TRBD2 (6 bases). The CDR3 has 15 amino acids. Trimming shortened V by 0 bases and J by 1 base, and 9 bases separated the two germline ends. Germline loops: CDR1 SGHRS, CDR2 YFSETQ. The CDR3 protein is CASSLVGEGTDTQYF. The DNA of the CDR3 is TGCGCCAGCAGCTTGGTGGGGGAGGGCACAGATACGCAGTATTTT.

The chain joins TRBV18 to TRBJ1-6; 11 bases are a match to TRBD1. The CDR3 sequence is 16 residues long. Germline V gene lookup returns CDR1 KGHSH and CDR2 LQKENI. After removal of 6 bases from V and 7 bases from J, the junction contained 8 bases not matched to a gene. The chain's CDR3 is CASSITWDRGNSPLHF. CDR3 in DNA: TGTGCCAGCTCGATCACTTGGGACAGGGGGAATTCACCCCTCCACTTT.

The chain joins TRBV27 to TRBJ2-3, with 7 bases that match TRBD1. With V trimmed by 5 bases and J by 1 base, 9 bases remained unmatched. Germline CDR1 and CDR2: MNHEY and SMNVEV (reference sequence). This CDR3 contains 16 residues. CDR3 coding DNA: TGTGCCAGCAGTCTCCTACCAGGACAGGGCACAGATACGCAGTATTTT. Its protein product is CASSLLPGQGTDTQYF.

This clone was counted a few times. The genes are TRBV9 and TRBJ2-1, with 9 bases lining up with TRBD2. The V gene end was trimmed by 2 bases and the J gene end by 1 base; junction bases not matched to a gene: 4. Germline assignment: CDR1 SGDLS and CDR2 YYNGEE. The CDR3 loop spans 16 amino acids. The CDR3 DNA sequence: TGTGCCAGCAGCGTCTTAGCGGGAGATTCCTACAATGAGCAGTTCTTC. Translated: CASSVLAGDSYNEQFF.

This chain links TRBV13 with TRBJ1-2; 9 positions agree with TRBD1. The germline V gene encodes CDR1 PRHDT and CDR2 FYEKMQ (reference sequence). Losses at the gene ends were 0 bases for V and 5 bases for J; bases not matched to a gene: 19. The CDR3 runs 20 residues. The CDR3 spells CASSLGINPGQGGGIYGYTF. The CDR3 coding sequence is TGTGCCAGCAGCTTAGGCATAAACCCGGGACAGGGCGGTGGGATTTATGGCTACACCTTC.

V gene TRBV3-1 (or the pseudogene TRBV3-2) combines with J gene TRBJ2-7; TRBD1 aligns across 9 bases. The CDR3 spans 14 residues. From germline, CDR1 is LGHDT and CDR2 YNNKEL (reference sequence). V lost 4 bases and J lost 5; bases outside the gene matches: 6. CDR3 sequence: CASSPRTGDNEQYF. The CDR3 coding sequence is TGTGCCAGCAGCCCACGGACAGGGGATAACGAGCAGTACTTC.

This chain connects TRBV7-3 to TRBJ2-1, with a tentative D call TRBD2 (5 bases). CDR1 is SGHTA and CDR2 is FQGTGA in the germline V gene. V was trimmed by 5 bases and J by 7 bases, leaving 18 bases between them. The CDR3 has 15 amino acids. The CDR3 DNA is TGTGCCAGCAGCATCGGGCCCTCTCGGGGTAATGAGCAGTTCTTC. Translated: CASSIGPSRGNEQFF.

V is TRBV5-1 and J is TRBJ2-2; D call uncertain. CDR3 size: 14 residues. Deletions cut 4 bases from V and 4 bases from J, with 11 bases between. CDR1 is SGHRS, CDR2 YFSETQ, per germline. The CDR3 here is CASSTSEPTGELFF. CDR3 DNA sequence: TGCGCCAGCAGCACATCAGAACCCACCGGGGAGCTGTTTTTT.

This chain links TRBV19 with TRBJ2-1, with a tentative D call TRBD1 (5 bases). CDR1 LNHDA and CDR2 SQIVND come from the germline V gene (reference sequence). V shed 5 bases and J shed 3 bases, with 17 bases lying between them. The CDR3 has 16 residues. The DNA of the CDR3 is TGTGCCAGTAGTCCGACTGACAGTTCGGGCTACAATGAGCAGTTCTTC. Protein sequence: CASSPTDSSGYNEQFF.

The table lists this clone with a few counts. V gene TRBV7-9 combines with J gene TRBJ2-3, with D possibly being TRBD1 (5 bases). Germline CDR1 is SEHNR and CDR2 is FQNEAQ (reference sequence). The CDR3 covers 16 residues. Trimming removed 3 bases from V and 4 bases from J, with 17 bases in between. The CDR3 spells CASSFFITVGADTQYF. As DNA, the CDR3 is TGTGCCAGCAGCTTCTTTATCACAGTAGGGGCAGATACGCAGTATTTT.

This chain links TRBV9 with TRBJ2-7; 9 positions agree with TRBD1. Germline CDR1 SGDLS, CDR2 YYNGEE. This CDR3 contains 14 residues. V trimming: 2 bases; J trimming: 3 bases; junction bases outside the gene matches: 3. CDR3 nucleotides: TGTGCCAGCAGCGTCCGGGACAGGGACTACGAGCAGTACTTC. This codes for CASSVRDRDYEQYF.

The chain couples TRBV7-9 to TRBJ1-3, with unresolved D. Germline-derived CDR1 and CDR2 are SEHNR and FQNEAQ (reference sequence). V lost 5 bases to trimming and J lost 4 bases, with 9 bases between them. This CDR3 contains 13 residues. The CDR3 here is CASSLGSGNTIYF. The CDR3 DNA follows: TGTGCCAGCAGCCTCGGGTCCGGAAACACCATATATTTT.

V gene TRBV7-9 combines with J gene TRBJ2-1; D possibly corresponds to TRBD2 (7 bases). This CDR3 region has 14 residues. From germline, CDR1 is SEHNR and CDR2 FQNEAQ (reference sequence). Trimming took off 3 bases at V and 10 bases at J, with 16 bases between the two ends. The CDR3 nucleotides read TGTGCCAGCAGCTTGCCGCGGAGCGGGACAGAGCAGTTCTTC. Translated: CASSLPRSGTEQFF.

V is TRBV5-5 and J is TRBJ2-1; 7 bases agree with TRBD2. There are 15 residues in the CDR3. J lost 3 bases, V lost 4 bases, and 7 bases had no gene match. From germline, CDR1 is SGHKS and CDR2 YYEKEE (reference sequence). The CDR3 loop is CASSSGLGVYNEQFF. Here the CDR3 DNA reads TGTGCCAGCAGCAGTGGACTAGGAGTCTACAATGAGCAGTTCTTC. Based on the CDR3 plus reference TRBV5-5 and TRBJ2-1, the full variable domain is DAGVTQSPTHLIKTRGQQVTLRCSPISGHKSVSWYQQVLGQGPQFIFQYYEKEERGRGNFPDRFSARQFPNYSSELNVNALLLGDSALYLCASSSGLGVYNEQFFGPGTRLTVL.

The rearrangement links TRBV21-1 to TRBJ2-1; no check of the table's D call, TRBD2, against the DNA was made. TRBV21-1 is given as a pseudogene. The CDR3 contains 16 residues. CDR3 in DNA: TGTGCCAGCAGCAAAGTGGCGGGGGAGACCTACAATGAGCAGTTCTTC. It translates to CASSKVAGETYNEQFF.

This clone showed up just a few times. V gene TRBV19 combines with J gene TRBJ1-5; 7 bases map to TRBD1. Germline CDR1 reads LNHDA; CDR2 reads SQIVND (reference sequence). The V and J ends lost 5 bases and 11 bases, in that order; junction bases with no gene match: 12. This CDR3 is 14 amino acids long. The CDR3 DNA sequence: TGTGCCAGTAGTCCGGGGACAGAGGGGGAATCCCAGCATTTT. Translating it yields CASSPGTEGESQHF.

This clone was detected a few times. The V and J genes are TRBV3-1 (or the pseudogene TRBV3-2) and TRBJ1-6; D not resolved. The CDR3 is made up of 15 amino acids. Germline V CDR1 and CDR2: LGHDT, YNNKEL (reference sequence). Trimming took 2 bases from V and 2 from J, leaving 7 bases between them. Here the CDR3 DNA reads TGTGCCAGCAGCCAATTTGGGCCCTATAATTCACCCCTCCACTTT. Translating gives CASSQFGPYNSPLHF.

A few counts support this clone. The chain has TRBV19 and TRBJ1-5; D may be TRBD1 (5 bases). Trimming stripped 6 bases from V and 7 bases from J, with 25 bases between. The CDR3 covers 17 residues. Germline V lookup: CDR1 LNHDA, CDR2 SQIVND (reference sequence). Here the CDR3 reads CASSPESGGVAGQPQHF. The DNA for the CDR3 is TGTGCCAGTAGCCCCGAATCAGGAGGGGTGGCGGGACAGCCCCAGCATTTT.

J is TRBJ2-3 and V is TRBV4-1; tentative D call: TRBD2 (5 bases). CDR3 length equals 15 residues. The V end lost 1 base, the J end lost 3 bases, and 11 bases lay between the germline ends. The germline V gene has CDR1 MGHRA and CDR2 YSYEKL. The CDR3 loop reads CASSQGTPQTDTQYF. The CDR3 DNA reads TGCGCCAGCAGCCAAGGGACTCCCCAAACAGATACGCAGTATTTT.

This chain uses TRBV5-6 with TRBJ2-1; perhaps TRBD1 as D (5 bases). CDR3 length: 15 amino acids. The germline V and J ends were trimmed by 4 bases and 2 bases, with 13 bases remaining between them. Per the germline V gene, CDR1 is SGHDT and CDR2 is YYEEEE. The CDR3 reads CASSGMDKPYNEQFF. The DNA for the CDR3 is TGTGCCAGCAGCGGCATGGACAAACCCTACAATGAGCAGTTCTTC.

This chain connects TRBV25-1 to TRBJ1-1; D is unclear. The germline CDR1 and CDR2 sequences are MGHDK and SYGVNS. V was cut by 8 bases and J by 6 bases, with 19 bases left in between. The CDR3 consists of 14 residues. CDR3 nucleotides: TGTGCCAGCCCTAAGAGGGAGGGAGACCCTGAAGCTTTCTTT. It codes for CASPKREGDPEAFF. Using reference TRBV25-1 and TRBJ1-1 for the parts outside the CDR3, the full variable domain is EADIYQTPRYLVIGTGKKITLECSQTMGHDKMYWYQQDPGMELHLIHYSYGVNSTEKGDLSSESTVSRIRTEHFPLTLESARPSHTSQYLCASPKREGDPEAFFGQGTRLTVV.

The chain is built from TRBV27 and TRBJ2-7; 8 nucleotides match TRBD1. J gave up 3 bases and V 6 bases, and 13 bases lay outside the gene matches. Looked up from germline, CDR1 is MNHEY and CDR2 is SMNVEV (reference sequence). CDR3 size: 16 residues. DNA of the CDR3: TGTGCCAGCAGCGCACCGGGACAGGTGAGGAGCTACGAGCAGTACTTC. Its translation: CASSAPGQVRSYEQYF.